This TCR beta chain was captured by sequencing in a study of CXCR3-negative and CXCR3-positive naive CD8 T cells (dated by TCRdb to about 2019). For the wider study: In total, 130 million to 150 million TRB reads were obtained, which works out to roughly 1.5 +/- 0.3 million reads per library. The TRBV-TRBJ cluster analysis covered naive subsets from about five donors and memory cells from 3 donors. Data from some twelve donors, pooled across two independent experiments, went into the diversity and physicochemical repertoire analyses.

For sequencing, a NextSeq 550 was employed. The Human TCR Profiling Kit (MiLaboratory) was used to make UMI-labeled 5' RACE TRB cDNA libraries. The full amount of extracted RNA was used for cDNA synthesis, and the full amount of resulting cDNA was used for PCR amplification. Libraries were prepared in parallel with an identical number of PCR cycles. The paper's data handling went like this. With a minimum of two reads required per UMI, MIGEC and MiXCR pulled out about 49,000 +/- 11,000 unique UMI-labeled TRB cDNA molecules from each library. On average, about 40,000 +/- 10,000 functional in-frame TRB CDR3 nucleotide clonotypes lacking stop codons were found per library. After downsampling to 5000 UMI-labeled TRB molecules per sample, diversity metrics, including normalized Shannon-Wiener and Chao1, were computed in VDJtools. Clonotype-size-weighted physicochemical properties of the central five CDR3 residues (interaction energy, strength, volume and Kidera factor 4) were computed in VDJtools. The reads went through TCRdb reprocessing, and each CDR3 protein sequence gets one entry with no DNA. What appears here as the V and J calls and clone size reflects TCRdb's work, not the paper's. The sample table records 46,000 or so distinct CDR3 sequences. In total, the top ten clones hold 2% to 2.5% of the sample.

Broader findings and caveats from the paper: Freshly isolated PBMCs were used for most assays because CXCR3 expression partially decreased after cryopreservation. TRB CDR3s from CXCR3-positive naive cells showed higher hydrophobicity (lower Kidera factor 4), lower energy, and higher strength and volume indices than CXCR3-negative naive cells. Because surface CD5, which is linked to self-reactivity in mice, was comparable between the naive subsets, TCR interaction strength was also inferred from the physicochemical properties of TRB CDR3s. TRBV-TRBJ usage was similar between naive CXCR3-negative and CXCR3-positive cells from the same donor, while memory cells showed distinct patterns. Comparably high repertoire diversity was found in both naive subsets, whereas much lower repertoire diversity was found in memory CD8+ T cells.

About this clonotype itself: Its binding antigen is unknown.

Each CD8+ T cell subset was flow-sorted in triplicate, with approximately 300,000 cells per subset placed directly into RLT lysis buffer. Naive CD8+ T cells were defined stringently as CD45RO-CCR7+CD27+CD95- to exclude memory contaminants. Using standard density gradient centrifugation, peripheral blood mononuclear cells were isolated from buffy coats. A FACSAria III was used to flow-sort naive CD8+ T cells into CXCR3-negative and CXCR3-positive populations. An RNeasy Mini Kit was used to extract total RNA from the sorted cells. The sequenced sample was naive CXCR3- CD8+ T cells from blood. According to the study, the label for this sample's cell subset or site signals: CD45RO-CCR7+CD27+CD95- naive CD8+ T cells lacking CXCR3 (TNR3-). The sequence derives from a human donor in good health. Some clones in this sample may be carry-over from other donors' samples.

This receptor has the CDR3 CASTSWAGVGETQYF. The sequence joins TRBV4-2 to TRBJ2-5; lacking DNA, the TRBD1 call made by TCRdb goes unchecked. From the germline V gene, CDR1 is LGHNA and CDR2 is YNFKEQ. The CDR3 runs 15 residues from the cysteine to the phenylalanine. There is no recorded DNA.